One sample yielded the 18 T cell receptor beta chains listed below, sequenced in a study of blood T cell repertoires in COVID-19. Method: immunoSEQ multiplex PCR; TCRdb's copy keeps in-frame clones and lacks some. Among approximately 140,000 clones, approximately 90% were seen once, and the ten largest hold roughly 18%. Sequencing was carried out using peripheral blood. The receptors shown here come from a middle-aged man with active or convalescent COVID-19.

The chain couples TRBV12-3 or TRBV12-4 to TRBJ2-1, with 7 bases lining up with TRBD2. The trim removed 3 bases at V and 10 bases at J, leaving 6 bases unmatched. This CDR3 region has 13 residues. The CDR3 nucleotides are TGTGCCAGCAGTTTTGAGCGGGGCCGGGAGCAGTTCTTC. Translating gives CASSFERGREQFF.

The chain recombines TRBV10-2 with TRBJ2-4; D might be TRBD2 (6 bases). The V end was cut by 3 bases, the J end by 2 bases, with 11 bases between. Germline CDR1 WSHSY, CDR2 SAAADI. The CDR3 totals 15 residues. Written as DNA, the CDR3 is TGCGCCAGCAGTGAATCCGGGAGTACCAAAAACATTCAGTACTTC. Amino acids: CASSESGSTKNIQYF.

The gene calls are TRBV11-2 and TRBJ1-3, with D unclear. Trimming removed 3 bases from V and 4 bases from J, with 7 bases in between. Germline CDR1 reads SGHAT; CDR2 reads FQNNGV. The CDR3 is 13 amino acids. The CDR3 region is CASSFGRGNTIYF. CDR3 DNA: TGTGCCAGCAGCTTCGGTCGCGGAAACACCATATATTTT.

The V gene is TRBV19, the J gene TRBJ1-2, with D tentatively TRBD1 (6 bases). The V end was cut by 6 bases, the J end by 8 bases, with 10 bases between. CDR3 length equals 11 residues. CDR1 LNHDA and CDR2 SQIVND come from the germline V gene (reference sequence). The chain's CDR3 is CASRNRVGYTF. CDR3 bases: TGTGCCAGTAGAAACAGGGTCGGCTACACCTTC.

This rearrangement joins TRBV9 to TRBJ2-1; 7 bases map to TRBD2. V gave up 4 bases and J gave up 2 bases; unmatched junction bases: 6. CDR1 SGDLS and CDR2 YYNGEE come from the germline V gene. The CDR3 is made up of 15 amino acids. The CDR3 region is CASSLTSWTYNEQFF. The CDR3 nucleotides read TGTGCCAGCAGCTTGACTAGCTGGACCTACAATGAGCAGTTCTTC.

This clone came up once. The chain joins TRBV12-5 to TRBJ2-7, with a weak D call TRBD1 (5 bases). CDR3 length: 14 residues. Trimming left V 2 bases short and J 4 bases short, with 12 bases between. Germline CDR1 LGHNT, CDR2 FRNRAP. CDR3 in amino acids: CASGLKQVYYEQYF. Written as DNA, the CDR3 is TGTGCTAGTGGTTTGAAACAGGTTTATTACGAGCAGTACTTC. Full variable domain (outside the CDR3, taken from reference TRBV12-5 and TRBJ2-7): DARVTQTPRHKVTEMGQEVTMRCQPILGHNTVFWYRQTMMQGLELLAYFRNRAPLDDSGMPKDRFSAEMPDATLATLKIQPSEPRDSAVYFCASGLKQVYYEQYFGPGTRLTVT.

The gene calls are TRBV2 and TRBJ2-7; the match to TRBD2 covers 9 bases. With 6 bases clipped from V and 1 base from J, the junction kept 7 bases outside the gene matches. CDR1 and CDR2 (germline): SNHLY, FYNNEI. This CDR3 spans 15 amino acids. CDR3 DNA: TGTGCCAGCAGCCCGGGACTAGCAGTTTCCTACGAGCAGTACTTC. It codes for CASSPGLAVSYEQYF.

The chain couples TRBV6-6 to TRBJ2-5; TRBD2 aligns across 7 bases. Germline CDR1 is MNHNY and CDR2 is SVGAGI (reference sequence). The CDR3 runs 13 residues. V dropped 6 bases and J dropped 7; count of bases not matched to a gene: 8. CDR3 in DNA: TGTGCCAGCAGCGCCAGACTAGCAGGGACCCAGTACTTC. Translated: CASSARLAGTQYF.

This rearrangement joins TRBV7-2 to TRBJ1-2, with D possibly being TRBD1 (6 bases). The V end lost 5 bases, the J end lost 4 bases, and 20 bases lay between the germline ends. Per the germline V gene, CDR1 is SGHTA and CDR2 is FQGNSA. This CDR3 has 16 amino acids. The chain's CDR3 is CASSPRGGGAIYGYTF. The CDR3 DNA reads as TGTGCCAGCAGCCCCCGGGGTGGGGGCGCGATCTATGGCTACACCTTC.

V is TRBV4-2 and J is TRBJ2-2, with 11 nucleotides matching TRBD2. V trimming: 0 bases; J trimming: 5 bases; junction bases outside the gene matches: 5. The germline V gene has CDR1 LGHNA and CDR2 YNFKEQ. The length of the CDR3 is 17 residues. The CDR3, as DNA: TGTGCCAGCAGCCAAGAACTAGCGGGAGCTCGGACCGGGGAGCTGTTTTTT. It is translated as CASSQELAGARTGELFF.

This clone occurred a few times. The V and J genes are TRBV3-1 (or the pseudogene TRBV3-2) and TRBJ1-3, with unresolved D. CDR3 length: 15 residues. Germline V gene data show CDR1 as LGHDT and CDR2 as YNNKEL (reference sequence). The V gene lost 0 bases and the J gene lost 0 bases, with 6 bases spanning the gap. The CDR3 sequence is CASSQDVNSGNTIYF. In DNA, the CDR3 is TGTGCCAGCAGCCAAGACGTTAACTCTGGAAACACCATATATTTT.

This clone has just a few counts. The genes are TRBV2 and TRBJ1-2; 8 bases match TRBD1. Germline values: CDR1 SNHLY, CDR2 FYNNEI. CDR3 length: 21 amino acids. Trimming at V came to 4 bases and at J to 2 bases, leaving 24 bases not matched to a gene. Written as DNA, the CDR3 is TGTGCCAGCAGTGGTACCGTGTCCAGGCAGCCGCGGACAGGGATCAACTATGGCTACACCTTC. It encodes CASSGTVSRQPRTGINYGYTF. The complete variable domain, with remaining parts taken from reference TRBV2 and TRBJ1-2, reads EPEVTQTPSHQVTQMGQEVILRCVPISNHLYFYWYRQILGQKVEFLVSFYNNEISEKSEIFDDQFSVERPDGSNFTLKIRSTKLEDSAMYFCASSGTVSRQPRTGINYGYTFGSGTRLTVV.

The chain is built from TRBV7-2 and TRBJ2-3, with a tentative D call TRBD2 (6 bases). The CDR3 consists of 15 residues. With 5 bases removed from V and 5 bases from J, the gap between germline ends came to 17 bases. CDR1 SGHTA and CDR2 FQGNSA come from the germline V gene. CDR3 protein: CASSPRRDSVDTQYF. DNA of the CDR3: TGTGCCAGCAGCCCCCGGAGGGATTCGGTAGATACGCAGTATTTT.

The chain employs TRBV2 and TRBJ2-1, with 9 positions matching TRBD1. The length of the CDR3 is 13 residues. The trim removed 6 bases at V and 4 bases at J, leaving 1 base unmatched. CDR1 and CDR2 from the germline V gene are SNHLY and FYNNEI. As DNA, the CDR3 is TGTGCCAGCAGACAGGGGGCGTACAATGAGCAGTTCTTC. Translation: CASRQGAYNEQFF.

The rearrangement joins TRBV6-5 to TRBJ1-3; unclear D gene. The CDR3 is 15 residues long. Germline values: CDR1 MNHEY, CDR2 SVGAGI. Trimming cost V 0 bases and J 2 bases, with 8 bases left between them. CDR3 region: CASSYSTGTGNTIYF. CDR3 DNA: TGTGCCAGCAGTTACTCGACGGGGACTGGAAACACCATATATTTT.

The chain joins TRBV6-5 to TRBJ2-7; TRBD1 agrees at 7 bases. The CDR3 runs to 15 residues. Trimming took 2 bases from V and 6 from J; bases not matched to a gene: 10. Germline assignment: CDR1 MNHEY and CDR2 SVGAGI. CDR3 sequence: CASSYSPATGFEQYF. For the CDR3, the DNA is TGTGCCAGCAGTTACAGCCCCGCGACAGGGTTCGAGCAGTACTTC.

The rearrangement links TRBV6-5 to TRBJ2-1; possibly TRBD2 for D (5 bases). V lost 7 bases to trimming and J lost 8 bases, with 12 bases between them. CDR3 length: 12 residues. The germline V gene encodes CDR1 MNHEY and CDR2 SVGAGI. The DNA for the CDR3 is TGTGCCAGCAAGGCTAGCAGCCATGAGCAGTTCTTC. Residues: CASKASSHEQFF.

This chain joins TRBV19 and TRBJ2-3, with a possible D match to TRBD2 (5 bases). CDR1 LNHDA and CDR2 SQIVND come from the germline V gene (reference sequence). Trimming removed 5 bases from V and 0 bases from J, with 12 bases in between. The CDR3 loop spans 15 amino acids. The CDR3, as DNA: TGTGCCAGTAGTTTAGCGTCTACTAGCACAGATACGCAGTATTTT. Amino acid sequence: CASSLASTSTDTQYF. The variable domain in full, completed from reference TRBV19 and TRBJ2-3, reads DGGITQSPKYLFRKEGQNVTLSCEQNLNHDAMYWYRQDPGQGLRLIYYSQIVNDFQKGDIAEGYSVSREKKESFPLTVTSAQKNPTAFYLCASSLASTSTDTQYFGPGTRLTVL.